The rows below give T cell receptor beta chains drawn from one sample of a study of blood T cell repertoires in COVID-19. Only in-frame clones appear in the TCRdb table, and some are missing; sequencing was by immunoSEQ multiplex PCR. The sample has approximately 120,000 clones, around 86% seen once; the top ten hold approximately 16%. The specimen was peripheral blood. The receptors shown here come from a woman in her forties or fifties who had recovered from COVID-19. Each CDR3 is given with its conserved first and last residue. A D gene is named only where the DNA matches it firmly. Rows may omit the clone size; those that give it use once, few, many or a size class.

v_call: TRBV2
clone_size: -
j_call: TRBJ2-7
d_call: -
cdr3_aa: CASREGRRAGQYF
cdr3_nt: TGTGCCAGCAGGGAGGGACGGCGAGCGGGGCAGTACTTC

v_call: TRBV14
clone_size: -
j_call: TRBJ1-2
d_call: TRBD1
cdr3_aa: CASSRDRAGYTF
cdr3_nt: TGTGCCAGCAGCCGGGACAGGGCGGGCTACACCTTC

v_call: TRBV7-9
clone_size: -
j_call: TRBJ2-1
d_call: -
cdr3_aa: CASSLAGLYNNEQFF
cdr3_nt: TGTGCCAGCAGCTTAGCGGGGCTCTACAACAATGAGCAGTTCTTC

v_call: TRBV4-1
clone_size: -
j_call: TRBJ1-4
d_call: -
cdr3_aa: CASSQDLRGHTEKLFF
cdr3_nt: TGCGCCAGCAGCCAAGATTTACGGGGACATACTGAAAAACTGTTTTTT

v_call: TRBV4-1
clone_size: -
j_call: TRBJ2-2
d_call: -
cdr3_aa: CASSARQLARGLGTGELFF
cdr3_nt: TGCGCCAGCAGCGCTAGGCAGTTGGCCCGCGGGCTCGGGACCGGGGAGCTGTTTTTT

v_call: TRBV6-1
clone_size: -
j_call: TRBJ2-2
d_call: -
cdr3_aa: CASSDNSYTGELFF
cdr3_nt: TGTGCCAGCAGTGACAACAGCTACACCGGGGAGCTGTTTTTT

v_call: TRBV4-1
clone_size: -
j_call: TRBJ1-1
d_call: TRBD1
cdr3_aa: CASSHSYQGVGTEAFF
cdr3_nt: TGCGCCAGCAGCCACTCGTACCAGGGGGTGGGCACTGAAGCTTTCTTT

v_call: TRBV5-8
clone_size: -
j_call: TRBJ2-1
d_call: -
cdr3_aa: CASTSLRTYNEQFF
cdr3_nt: TGTGCCAGCACTAGTTTGAGAACCTACAATGAGCAGTTCTTC

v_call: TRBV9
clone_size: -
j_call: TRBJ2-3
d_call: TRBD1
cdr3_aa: CASSPSTGVVDTQYF
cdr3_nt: TGTGCCAGCAGCCCCTCGACAGGGGTCGTTGATACGCAGTATTTT

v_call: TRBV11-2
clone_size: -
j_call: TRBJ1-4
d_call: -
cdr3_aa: CASSSAGWTNEKLFF
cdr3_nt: TGTGCCAGCAGCTCCGCGGGGTGGACTAATGAAAAACTGTTTTTT

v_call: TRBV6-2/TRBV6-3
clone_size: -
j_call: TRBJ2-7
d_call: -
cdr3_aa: CASSYGLTGSLDEQYF
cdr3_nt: TGTGCCAGCAGTTACGGGTTAACAGGGTCCCTAGACGAGCAGTACTTC

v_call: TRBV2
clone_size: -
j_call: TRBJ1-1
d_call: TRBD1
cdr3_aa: CASSAQGAGTEAFF
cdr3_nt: TGTGCCAGCAGCGCACAGGGGGCGGGGACTGAAGCTTTCTTT

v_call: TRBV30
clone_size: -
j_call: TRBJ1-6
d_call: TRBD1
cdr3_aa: CASSDRVVSPLHF
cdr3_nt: TGTGCTTCATCGGACAGGGTAGTTTCACCCCTCCACTTT

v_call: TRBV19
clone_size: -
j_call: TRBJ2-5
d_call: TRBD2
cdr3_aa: CASSIQRTSGTETQYF
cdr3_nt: TGTGCCAGTAGTATACAACGGACTAGCGGGACAGAGACCCAGTACTTC

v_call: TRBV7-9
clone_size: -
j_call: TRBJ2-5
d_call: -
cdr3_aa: CASSFRGSQETQYF
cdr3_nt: TGTGCCAGCAGCTTTAGAGGGTCCCAAGAGACCCAGTACTTC

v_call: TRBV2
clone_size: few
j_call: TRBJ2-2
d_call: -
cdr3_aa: CASSGTAVSGELFF
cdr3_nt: TGTGCCAGCAGTGGCACCGCGGTTAGCGGGGAGCTGTTTTTT

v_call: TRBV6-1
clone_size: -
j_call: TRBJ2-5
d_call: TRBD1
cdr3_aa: CASSEALGQGAWETQYF
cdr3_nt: TGTGCCAGCAGTGAAGCGCTGGGACAGGGGGCGTGGGAGACCCAGTACTTC

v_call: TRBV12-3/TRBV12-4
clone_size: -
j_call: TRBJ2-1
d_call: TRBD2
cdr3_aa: CASSGILAGEQFF
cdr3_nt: TGTGCCAGCAGTGGAATACTAGCGGGTGAGCAGTTCTTC

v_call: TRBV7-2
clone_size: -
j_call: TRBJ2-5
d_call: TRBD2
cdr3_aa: CASSPRTSGVLGETQYF
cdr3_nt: TGTGCCAGCAGCCCGCGGACTAGCGGGGTCCTGGGGGAGACCCAGTACTTC

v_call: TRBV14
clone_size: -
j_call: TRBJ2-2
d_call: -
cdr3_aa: CASSAYDTGELFF
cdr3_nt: TGTGCCAGCAGTGCCTATGACACCGGGGAGCTGTTTTTT

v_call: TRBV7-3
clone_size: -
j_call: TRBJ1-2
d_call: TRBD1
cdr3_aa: CAPRAHTGGRNNYGYTF
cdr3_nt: TGTGCTCCCAGGGCCCATACAGGGGGTCGAAATAACTATGGCTACACCTTC

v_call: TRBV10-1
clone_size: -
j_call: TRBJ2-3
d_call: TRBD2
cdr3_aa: CASSDRTSGIQYF
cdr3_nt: TGCGCCAGCAGTGACCGGACTAGCGGGATACAGTATTTT

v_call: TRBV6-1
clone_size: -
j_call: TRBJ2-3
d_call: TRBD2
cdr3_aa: CASSEGDYTSTDTQYF
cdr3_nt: TGTGCCAGCAGTGAAGGGGACTATACGAGCACAGATACGCAGTATTTT

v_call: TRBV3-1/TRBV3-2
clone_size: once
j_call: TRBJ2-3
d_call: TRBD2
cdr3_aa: CASSQGALAGGLTDTQYF
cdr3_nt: TGTGCCAGCAGCCAAGGGGCCCTAGCGGGAGGCCTGACAGATACGCAGTATTTT

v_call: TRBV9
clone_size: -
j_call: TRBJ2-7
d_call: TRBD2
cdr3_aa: CASSVGDSGGNRIREQYF
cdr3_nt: TGTGCCAGCAGCGTAGGTGATAGCGGGGGAAACCGCATTCGTGAGCAGTACTTC

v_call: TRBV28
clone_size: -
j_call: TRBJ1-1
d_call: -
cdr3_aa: CASSFYSSLKTLF
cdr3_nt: TGTGCCAGCAGTTTTTACTCCTCACTTAAAACTCTCTTT

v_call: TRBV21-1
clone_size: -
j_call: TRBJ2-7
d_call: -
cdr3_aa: CASSPLVPFSYEQYF
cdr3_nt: TGTGCCAGCAGCCCACTCGTACCCTTCTCCTACGAGCAGTACTTC

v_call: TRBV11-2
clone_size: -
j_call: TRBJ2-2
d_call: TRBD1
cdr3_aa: CASSYTGGAGELFF
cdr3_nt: TGTGCCAGCAGCTATACAGGGGGCGCCGGGGAGCTGTTTTTT

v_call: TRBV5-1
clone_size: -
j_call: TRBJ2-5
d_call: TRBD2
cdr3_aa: CASSLAGRGGRETQYF
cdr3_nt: TGCGCCAGCAGCTTGGCCGGAAGGGGCGGGAGGGAGACCCAGTACTTC

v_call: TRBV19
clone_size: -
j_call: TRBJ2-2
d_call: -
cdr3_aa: CASMITVNTGELFF
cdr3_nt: TGTGCCAGTATGATAACGGTTAACACCGGGGAGCTGTTTTTT

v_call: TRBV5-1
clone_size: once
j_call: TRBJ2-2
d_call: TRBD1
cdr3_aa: CASSLLGQAGPNTGELFF
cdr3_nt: TGCGCCAGCAGCTTGCTTGGACAGGCCGGGCCGAACACCGGGGAGCTGTTTTTT

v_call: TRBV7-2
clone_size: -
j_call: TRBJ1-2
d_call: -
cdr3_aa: CASSLTAGLNYGYTF
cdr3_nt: TGTGCCAGCAGCTTGACCGCGGGGCTTAACTATGGCTACACCTTC

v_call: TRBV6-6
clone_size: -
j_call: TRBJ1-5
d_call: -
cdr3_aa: CASSYSRVGQPQHF
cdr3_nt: TGTGCCAGCAGTTACTCCCGGGTCGGTCAGCCCCAGCATTTT

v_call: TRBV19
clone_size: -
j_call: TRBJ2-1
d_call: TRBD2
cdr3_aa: CASTRTSGPSSYNEQFF
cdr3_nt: TGTGCCAGTACCAGGACTAGCGGGCCGAGCTCCTACAATGAGCAGTTCTTC

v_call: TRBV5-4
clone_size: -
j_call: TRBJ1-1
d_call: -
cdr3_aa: CASSLTWARPIADTEAFF
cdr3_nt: TGTGCCAGCAGCCTTACATGGGCACGTCCGATAGCGGACACTGAAGCTTTCTTT

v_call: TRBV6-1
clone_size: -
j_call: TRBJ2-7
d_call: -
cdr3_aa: CASSEASTSYEQYF
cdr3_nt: TGTGCCAGCAGTGAAGCGTCCACATCCTACGAGCAGTACTTC

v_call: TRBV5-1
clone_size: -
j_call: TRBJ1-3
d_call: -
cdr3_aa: CASSLAGSGDPLDF
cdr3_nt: TGCGCCAGCAGCTTGGCCGGGTCGGGAGACCCTTTAGATTTT

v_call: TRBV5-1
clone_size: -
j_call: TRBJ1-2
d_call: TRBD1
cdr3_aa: CASSRGTGVGYTF
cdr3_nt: TGCGCCAGCAGCAGAGGGACAGGGGTTGGCTACACCTTC

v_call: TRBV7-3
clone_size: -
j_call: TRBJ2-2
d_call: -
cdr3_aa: CASSFGTGEKFF
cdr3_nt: TGTGCCAGCAGCTTCGGGACTGGCGAAAAGTTTTTT

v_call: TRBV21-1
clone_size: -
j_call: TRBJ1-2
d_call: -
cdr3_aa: CASSRGQLGYTF
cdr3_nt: TGTGCCAGCAGCAGGGGACAACTTGGCTACACCTTC

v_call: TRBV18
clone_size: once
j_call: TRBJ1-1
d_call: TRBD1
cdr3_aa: CASNAGTGAFF
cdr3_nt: TGTGCCAGCAACGCAGGGACAGGAGCTTTCTTT

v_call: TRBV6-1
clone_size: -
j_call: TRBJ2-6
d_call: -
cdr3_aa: CASSAKDGGSGANVLTF
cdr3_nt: TGTGCCAGCAGTGCCAAAGACGGGGGCTCTGGGGCCAACGTCCTGACTTTC

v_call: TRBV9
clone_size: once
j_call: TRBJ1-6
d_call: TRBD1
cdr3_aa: CASSAHSTGGFSPLHF
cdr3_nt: TGTGCCAGCAGCGCTCATTCTACAGGGGGCTTCTCACCCCTCCACTTT

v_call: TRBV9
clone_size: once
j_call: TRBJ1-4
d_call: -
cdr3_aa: CASSVGGREGEKLFF
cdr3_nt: TGTGCCAGCAGCGTGGGGGGTCGAGAGGGAGAAAAACTGTTTTTT

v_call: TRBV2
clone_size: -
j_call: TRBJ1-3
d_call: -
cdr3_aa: CASSGGGSGNTIYF
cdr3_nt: TGTGCCAGCAGTGGGGGGGGCTCTGGAAACACCATATATTTT

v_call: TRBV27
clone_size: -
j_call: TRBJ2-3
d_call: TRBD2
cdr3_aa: CASSFELAGGSTDTQYF
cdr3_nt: TGTGCCAGCAGTTTTGAACTAGCGGGGGGTAGCACAGATACGCAGTATTTT

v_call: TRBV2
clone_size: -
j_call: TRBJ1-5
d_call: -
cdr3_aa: CASTEGRDQPQHF
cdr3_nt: TGTGCCAGCACGGAAGGTCGGGATCAGCCCCAGCATTTT

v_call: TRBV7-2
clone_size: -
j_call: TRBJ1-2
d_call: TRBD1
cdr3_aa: CASSTRTGRNGYTF
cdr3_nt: TGTGCCAGCAGCACCCGGACAGGGAGGAATGGCTACACCTTC

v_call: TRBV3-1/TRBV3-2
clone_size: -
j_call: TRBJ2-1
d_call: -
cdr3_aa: CASSRGYDEQFF
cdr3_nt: TGTGCCAGCAGCAGGGGGTACGATGAGCAGTTCTTC

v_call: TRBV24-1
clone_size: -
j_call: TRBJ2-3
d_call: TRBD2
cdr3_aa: CATSDLRGGITDTQYF
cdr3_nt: TGTGCCACCAGTGATTTACGGGGGGGGATCACAGATACGCAGTATTTT

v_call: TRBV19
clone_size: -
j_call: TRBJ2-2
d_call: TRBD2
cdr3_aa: CASSATGTIGTGELFF
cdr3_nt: TGTGCCAGTAGTGCTACCGGGACTATCGGCACCGGGGAGCTGTTTTTT